This entry lists 5 T cell receptor beta chains sequenced from one sample in a study of T-cell reconstitution after alpha-beta-depleted transplantation in children. TCRbeta library preparation incorporated unique molecular identifiers. TCRdb re-analysed the PCR reads in MiXCR, keeping a single row per CDR3 protein. The sample has some 48,000 distinct CDR3 sequences, approximately 6.1% seen once; the top ten hold 30%. Sample: PBMCs, mostly from graft donor cells, taken 60 days after TCRalphabeta/CD19-depleted stem cell transplant. These TCRs come from a female patient aged 2-10 years who had a stem cell transplant for aplastic anemia, so the T cells may come from the graft donor.

This clonotype occurred many times. For the CDR3, the DNA is TGTGCCATCAGTGAGACCCTAGACTACGAGCAGTACTTC. It codes for CAISETLDYEQYF. V and J are TRBV10-3 and TRBJ2-7; no firm D call. This CDR3 is 13 amino acids long. V was clipped by 2 bases and J by 3 bases, with 8 bases between them. Germline CDR1 reads ENHRY; CDR2 reads SYGVKD.

This clonotype came up a few times. The genes are TRBV18 and TRBJ2-2; D call uncertain. The CDR3 has 16 residues. The germline V gene encodes CDR1 KGHSH and CDR2 LQKENI. The V and J ends lost 2 bases and 1 base respectively, with 11 bases between them. The CDR3 nucleotides are TGTGCCAGCTCACCATCCTCCTCCAAGAACACCGGGGAGCTGTTTTTT. Encoded protein: CASSPSSSKNTGELFF.

This clonotype was counted at least ten times. The V call is TRBV9, the J call TRBJ1-2; a weak D match, TRBD1 (5 bases). The V gene lost 7 bases and the J gene lost 8 bases, with 12 bases spanning the gap. CDR1 and CDR2 (germline): SGDLS, YYNGEE. The CDR3 is made up of 11 amino acids. The CDR3 region has the DNA TGTGCCAGCTTAGGGGCTGACGGCTACACCTTC. Protein product: CASLGADGYTF.

Many counts were recorded for this clonotype. V usage is TRBV5-5 and J usage is TRBJ1-5, with a possible D match to TRBD1 (5 bases). V was clipped by 4 bases and J by 5 bases, with 10 bases between them. Looked up from germline, CDR1 is SGHKS and CDR2 is YYEKEE (reference sequence). The CDR3 sequence is 13 residues long. The CDR3 DNA follows: TGTGCCAGCAGCCCGGGAGGGGATCAGCCCCAGCATTTT. Its translation: CASSPGGDQPQHF.

In its sample, this clonotype was seen many times. The chain combines TRBV12-3 or TRBV12-4 with TRBJ2-2; 9 nucleotides match TRBD1. J was trimmed by 3 bases and V by 6 bases; bases with no gene match: 11. This CDR3 contains 17 residues. The chain's CDR3 is CASRDRGPRKDTGELFF. The CDR3 nucleotides read TGTGCCAGCAGGGACAGGGGCCCCAGGAAGGACACCGGGGAGCTGTTTTTT.